This is a list of T cell receptor beta chains from one sample in a study of blood T cell repertoires in COVID-19. The table came from immunoSEQ multiplex PCR; TCRdb's copy has only in-frame clones and leaves some out. The data hold 300,000 to 350,000 clones, with 70% to 90% observed a single time. The sequencing input was PBMCs or T cells enriched from blood (not recorded which). The receptor source for this set is a man younger than 40 who had recovered from COVID-19. CDR3s include the opening cysteine and the closing phenylalanine or tryptophan. The order of the fields is D gene, J gene, V gene, clone size, CDR3 protein, CDR3 DNA. D genes are given only for firm matches. Not all rows give a size; the values are once, few, many and, for expanded clones, a class.

>.|TRBJ1-5|TRBV2|.
CASRWQSNQPQHF
TGTGCCAGCAGATGGCAGTCCAATCAGCCCCAGCATTTT
>TRBD1|TRBJ2-5|TRBV7-9|.
CASSLSGTGETQYF
TGTGCCAGCAGCTTAAGTGGGACAGGGGAGACCCAGTACTTC
>TRBD1|TRBJ2-7|TRBV6-5|once
CASAGTGGADF
TGTGCCAGCGCCGGGACAGGGGGGGCGGACTTC
>.|TRBJ2-5|TRBV2|.
CAFGWETQYF
TGTGCCTTCGGGTGGGAGACCCAGTACTTC
>TRBD1|TRBJ2-3|TRBV28|.
CASSRTGGLSTDTQYF
TGTGCCAGCAGTAGGACAGGGGGTCTTAGCACAGATACGCAGTATTTT
>.|TRBJ2-7|TRBV5-5|.
CASSFSSEQVSYEQYF
TGTGCCAGCAGCTTCTCGAGCGAACAGGTGTCCTACGAGCAGTACTTC
>TRBD2|TRBJ2-1|TRBV11-2|.
CASSHLSPLAVGNNEQFF
TGTGCCAGCAGCCATCTATCGCCCCTAGCGGTCGGAAACAATGAGCAGTTCTTC
>TRBD1|TRBJ2-2|TRBV27|.
CASSVGQDSTGELFF
TGTGCCAGCAGTGTGGGACAGGATAGTACCGGGGAGCTGTTTTTT
>.|TRBJ1-1|TRBV27|.
CASSSRKPDRFNTEAFF
TGTGCCAGCAGCTCGAGAAAACCAGACAGGTTTAACACTGAAGCTTTCTTT
>.|TRBJ1-4|TRBV19|.
CASRRLSPFLATNEKLFF
TGTGCCAGTAGGCGGTTAAGTCCGTTCCTCGCAACTAATGAAAAACTGTTTTTT
>.|TRBJ2-2|TRBV23-1|few
CASSQTISRCTGELFF
TGCGCCAGCAGTCAAACGATAAGTCGGTGCACCGGGGAGCTGTTTTTT